The rows below give T cell receptor beta chains drawn from one sample of a study of blood T cell repertoires in COVID-19. Data came from immunoSEQ multiplex PCR; TCRdb stores just in-frame clones and leaves some out. The repertoire consists of approximately 130,000 clones, with around 78% occurring once and the leading ten covering 10% to 13%. Sequencing was done on a sample of peripheral blood. The source of these receptors is a human donor in a cohort sampled during active COVID-19. Each CDR3 is given with its conserved first and last residue. D genes are given only for firm matches. Clone size is not always given. Where it is, it says once, few, many or a class for expanded clones.

TRBJ2-7	.	TRBD1	TRBV18	CASSPQGPRTGGNEQYF	TGTGCCAGCTCACCACAGGGCCCCCGGACAGGGGGCAACGAGCAGTACTTC
TRBJ1-5	.	.	TRBV5-1	CASSLEGGNQPQHF	TGCGCCAGCAGCTTGGAGGGAGGCAATCAGCCCCAGCATTTT
TRBJ1-2	.	.	TRBV15	CATSRDRAYGYTF	TGTGCCACCAGCAGAGACAGGGCCTATGGCTACACCTTC
TRBJ1-3	once	.	TRBV29-1	CSVAPRAIIYF	TGCAGCGTTGCACCAAGAGCTATCATATATTTT
TRBJ2-5	once	TRBD2	TRBV9	CASSVGRILTSGGQETQYF	TGTGCCAGCAGCGTAGGCCGAATACTGACTAGCGGGGGCCAAGAGACCCAGTACTTC
TRBJ1-6	.	TRBD1	TRBV6-5	CASSYDREVEYSPLHF	TGTGCCAGCAGTTACGACAGGGAAGTTGAGTATTCACCCCTCCACTTT
TRBJ2-5	.	TRBD1	TRBV28	CASSLWGQQYQETQYF	TGTGCCAGCAGTTTATGGGGACAGCAATACCAAGAGACCCAGTACTTC
TRBJ1-6	once	TRBD1	TRBV2	CASKRTGGNSPLHF	TGTGCCAGCAAAAGGACAGGGGGAAATTCACCCCTCCACTTT
TRBJ2-7	.	TRBD1	TRBV19	CASSNRQGPYEQYF	TGTGCCAGTAGTAACAGACAGGGTCCCTACGAGCAGTACTTC
TRBJ2-7	.	.	TRBV5-1	CASSLRTGYEQYF	TGCGCCAGCAGCTTACGGACTGGCTACGAGCAGTACTTC
TRBJ1-2	once	TRBD1	TRBV13	CASSPYTGTGDYGYTF	TGTGCCAGCAGCCCCTACACCGGGACAGGGGACTATGGCTACACCTTC
TRBJ2-7	.	.	TRBV6-5	CASSYGRRDYEQYF	TGTGCCAGCAGTTATGGAAGGAGGGACTACGAGCAGTACTTC
TRBJ1-6	.	TRBD1	TRBV7-9	CASSAIQGSSYNSPLHF	TGTGCCAGCAGCGCAATACAGGGGAGCTCCTATAATTCACCCCTCCACTTT